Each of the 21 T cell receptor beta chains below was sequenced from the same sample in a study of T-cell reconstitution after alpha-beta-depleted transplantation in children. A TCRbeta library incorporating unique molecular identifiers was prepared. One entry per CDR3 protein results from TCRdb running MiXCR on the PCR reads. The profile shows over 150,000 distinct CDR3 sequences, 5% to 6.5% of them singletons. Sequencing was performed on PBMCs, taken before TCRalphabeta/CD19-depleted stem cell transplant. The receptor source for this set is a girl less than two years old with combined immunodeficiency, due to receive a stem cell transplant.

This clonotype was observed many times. For the CDR3, the DNA is TGTGCCAGCAGCCAAGAGACTTATTTAGGGGGCTCACACAATGAGCAGTTCTTC. It specifies CASSQETYLGGSHNEQFF. The V and J genes are TRBV4-2 and TRBJ2-1, with TRBD1 identical over 7 bases. V dropped 0 bases and J dropped 5; count of bases not matched to a gene: 13. CDR1 is LGHNA, CDR2 YNFKEQ, per germline. The CDR3 has 18 amino acids.

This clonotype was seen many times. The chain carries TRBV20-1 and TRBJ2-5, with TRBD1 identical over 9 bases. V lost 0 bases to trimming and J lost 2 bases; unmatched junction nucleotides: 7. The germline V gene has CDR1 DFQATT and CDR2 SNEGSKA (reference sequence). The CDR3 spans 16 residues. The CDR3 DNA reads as TGCAGTGCTAGAGATCGGGGACAGGGAGGACAAGAGACCCAGTACTTC. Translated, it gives CSARDRGQGGQETQYF.

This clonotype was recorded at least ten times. DNA for the CDR3: TGTGCCAGCAGCCAACGTTCCATACGGGGCACAGATACGCAGTATTTT. Translated: CASSQRSIRGTDTQYF. The V call is TRBV7-3, the J call TRBJ2-3; D not certain. In germline, CDR1 is SGHTA, CDR2 FQGTGA. V dropped 5 bases and J dropped 1 base, with 16 bases sitting between them. This CDR3 is 16 amino acids long.

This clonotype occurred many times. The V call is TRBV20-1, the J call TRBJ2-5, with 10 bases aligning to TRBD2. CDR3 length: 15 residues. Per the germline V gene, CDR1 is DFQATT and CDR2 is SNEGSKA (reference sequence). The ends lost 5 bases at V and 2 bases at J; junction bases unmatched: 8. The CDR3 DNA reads TGCAGTGCTCGGAACCGGACTAGCGGACAAGAGACCCAGTACTTC. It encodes CSARNRTSGQETQYF.

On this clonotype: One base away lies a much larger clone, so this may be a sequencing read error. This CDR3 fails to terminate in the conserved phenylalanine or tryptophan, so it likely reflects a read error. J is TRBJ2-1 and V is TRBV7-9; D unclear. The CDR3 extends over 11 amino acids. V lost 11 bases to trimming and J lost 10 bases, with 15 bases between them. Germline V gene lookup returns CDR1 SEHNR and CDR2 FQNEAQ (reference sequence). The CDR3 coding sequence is TGTGCCGTAAGGAGCGAACCCGAGCAGTTCCTC. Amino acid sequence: CAVRSEPEQFL.

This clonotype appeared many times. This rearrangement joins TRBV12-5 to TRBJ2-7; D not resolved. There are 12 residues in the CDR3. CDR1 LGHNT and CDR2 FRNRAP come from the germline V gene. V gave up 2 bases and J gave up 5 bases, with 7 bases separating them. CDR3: CASGLWGNEQYF. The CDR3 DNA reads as TGTGCTAGTGGTTTGTGGGGAAACGAGCAGTACTTC. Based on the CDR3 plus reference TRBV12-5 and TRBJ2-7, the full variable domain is DARVTQTPRHKVTEMGQEVTMRCQPILGHNTVFWYRQTMMQGLELLAYFRNRAPLDDSGMPKDRFSAEMPDATLATLKIQPSEPRDSAVYFCASGLWGNEQYFGPGTRLTVT.

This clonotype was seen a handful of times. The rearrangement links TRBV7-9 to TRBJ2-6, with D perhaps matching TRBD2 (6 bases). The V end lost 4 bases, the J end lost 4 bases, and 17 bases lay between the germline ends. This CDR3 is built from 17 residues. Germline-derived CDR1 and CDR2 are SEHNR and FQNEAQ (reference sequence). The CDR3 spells CASSSSMGGRGANVLTF. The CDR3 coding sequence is TGTGCCAGCAGCTCCTCGATGGGGGGAAGAGGGGCCAACGTCCTGACTTTC.

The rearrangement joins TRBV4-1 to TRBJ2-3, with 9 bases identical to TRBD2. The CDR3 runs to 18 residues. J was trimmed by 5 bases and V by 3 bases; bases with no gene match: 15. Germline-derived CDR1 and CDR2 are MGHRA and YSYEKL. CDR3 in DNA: TGCGCCAGCAGCCAGGTCCTGGACCTAGCGGGGTGGGGAGATACGCAGTATTTT. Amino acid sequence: CASSQVLDLAGWGDTQYF.

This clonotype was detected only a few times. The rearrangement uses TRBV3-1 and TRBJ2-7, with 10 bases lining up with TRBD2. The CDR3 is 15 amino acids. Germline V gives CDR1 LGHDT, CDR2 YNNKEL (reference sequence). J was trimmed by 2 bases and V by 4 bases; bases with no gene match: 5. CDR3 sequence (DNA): TGTGCCAGCAGCCTTTGGACTAGCGGCCCCTACGAGCAGTACTTC. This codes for CASSLWTSGPYEQYF.

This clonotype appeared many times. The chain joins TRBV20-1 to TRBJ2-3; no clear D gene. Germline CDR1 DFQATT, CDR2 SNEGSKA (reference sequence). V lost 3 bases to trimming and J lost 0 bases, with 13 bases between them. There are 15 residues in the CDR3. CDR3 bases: TGCAGTGCTAGGCACTGGGCGGCAAGCACAGATACGCAGTATTTT. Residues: CSARHWAASTDTQYF.

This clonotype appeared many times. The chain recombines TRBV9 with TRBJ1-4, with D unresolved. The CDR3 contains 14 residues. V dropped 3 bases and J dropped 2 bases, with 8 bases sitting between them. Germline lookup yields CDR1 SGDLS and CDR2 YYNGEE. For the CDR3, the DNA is TGTGCCAGCAGCGGCGGGTCGACTAATGAAAAACTGTTTTTT. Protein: CASSGGSTNEKLFF.

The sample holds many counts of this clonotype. CDR3 loop: CASSLPRVKKIYGYTF. DNA for the CDR3: TGTGCCAGCTCGCTTCCCAGGGTGAAGAAGATATATGGCTACACCTTC. The V gene is TRBV7-9, the J gene TRBJ1-2; possible D gene TRBD1, 5 bases. Germline-derived CDR1 and CDR2 are SEHNR and FQNEAQ (reference sequence). Trimming took off 8 bases at V and 5 bases at J, with 24 bases between the two ends. This CDR3 is 16 amino acids long. Complete variable domain (other parts from reference TRBV7-9 and TRBJ1-2): DTGVSQNPRHKITKRGQNVTFRCDPISEHNRLYWYRQTLGQGPEFLTYFQNEAQLEKSRLLSDRFSAERPKGSFSTLEIQRTEQGDSAMYLCASSLPRVKKIYGYTFGSGTRLTVV.

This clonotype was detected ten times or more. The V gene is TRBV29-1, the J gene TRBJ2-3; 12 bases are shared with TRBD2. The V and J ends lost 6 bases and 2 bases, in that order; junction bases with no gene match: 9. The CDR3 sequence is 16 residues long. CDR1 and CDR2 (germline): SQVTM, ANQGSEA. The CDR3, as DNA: TGCAGCGTCGGGACTAGCGGGCGAACTTACACAGATACGCAGTATTTT. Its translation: CSVGTSGRTYTDTQYF.

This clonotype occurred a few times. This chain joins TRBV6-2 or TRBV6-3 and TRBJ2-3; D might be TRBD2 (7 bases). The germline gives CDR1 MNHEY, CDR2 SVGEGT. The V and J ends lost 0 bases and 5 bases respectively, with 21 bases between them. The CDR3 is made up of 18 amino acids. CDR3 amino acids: CASSYSGGGPLFGDTQYF. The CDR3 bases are TGTGCCAGCAGTTACTCGGGGGGGGGCCCATTGTTTGGAGATACGCAGTATTTT.

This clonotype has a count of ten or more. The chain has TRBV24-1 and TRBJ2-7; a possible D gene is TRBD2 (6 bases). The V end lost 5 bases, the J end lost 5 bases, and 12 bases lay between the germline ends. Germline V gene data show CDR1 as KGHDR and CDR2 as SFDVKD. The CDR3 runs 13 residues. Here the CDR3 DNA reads TGTGCCACCAGTGCTCGGGAGTTCGACGAGCAGTACTTC. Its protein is CATSAREFDEQYF.

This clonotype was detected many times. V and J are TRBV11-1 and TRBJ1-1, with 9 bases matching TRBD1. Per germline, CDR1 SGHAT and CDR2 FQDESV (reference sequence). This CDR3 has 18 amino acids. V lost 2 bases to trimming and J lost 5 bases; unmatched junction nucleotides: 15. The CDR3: CASSLIPGQGIEGTEAFF. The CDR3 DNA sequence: TGTGCCAGCAGCTTAATTCCGGGACAGGGAATCGAAGGGACTGAAGCTTTCTTT. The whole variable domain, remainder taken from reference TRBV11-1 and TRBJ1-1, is EAEVAQSPRYKITEKSQAVAFWCDPISGHATLYWYRQILGQGPELLVQFQDESVVDDSQLPKDRFSAERLKGVDSTLKIQPAELGDSAMYLCASSLIPGQGIEGTEAFFGQGTRLTVV.

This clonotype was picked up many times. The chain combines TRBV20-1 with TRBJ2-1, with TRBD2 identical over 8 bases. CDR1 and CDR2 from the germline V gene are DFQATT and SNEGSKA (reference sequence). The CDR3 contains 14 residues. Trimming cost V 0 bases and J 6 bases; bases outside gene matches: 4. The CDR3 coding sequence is TGCAGTGCTAGAGACTCCAGCGGGAGCAATGAGCAGTTCTTC. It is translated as CSARDSSGSNEQFF.

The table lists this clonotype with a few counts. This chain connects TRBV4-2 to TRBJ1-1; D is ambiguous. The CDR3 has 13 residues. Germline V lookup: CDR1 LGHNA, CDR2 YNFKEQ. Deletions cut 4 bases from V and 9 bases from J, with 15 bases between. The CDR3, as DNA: TGTGCCAGCAGCCTTACTCCCGACTCGCAAGCTTTCTTT. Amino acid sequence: CASSLTPDSQAFF.

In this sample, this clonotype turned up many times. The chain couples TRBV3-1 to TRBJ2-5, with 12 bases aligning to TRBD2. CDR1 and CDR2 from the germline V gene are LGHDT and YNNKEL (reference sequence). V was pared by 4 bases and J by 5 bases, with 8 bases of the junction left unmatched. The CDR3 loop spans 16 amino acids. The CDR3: CASSPSLAGGGETQYF. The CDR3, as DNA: TGTGCCAGCAGCCCCTCACTAGCGGGGGGCGGTGAGACCCAGTACTTC.

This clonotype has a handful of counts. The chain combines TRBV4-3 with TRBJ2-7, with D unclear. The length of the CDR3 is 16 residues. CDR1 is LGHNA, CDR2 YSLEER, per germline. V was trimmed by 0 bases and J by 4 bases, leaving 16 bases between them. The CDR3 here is CASSQERLGAGYEQYF. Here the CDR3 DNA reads TGCGCCAGCAGCCAAGAGCGCCTTGGCGCTGGGTACGAGCAGTACTTC.

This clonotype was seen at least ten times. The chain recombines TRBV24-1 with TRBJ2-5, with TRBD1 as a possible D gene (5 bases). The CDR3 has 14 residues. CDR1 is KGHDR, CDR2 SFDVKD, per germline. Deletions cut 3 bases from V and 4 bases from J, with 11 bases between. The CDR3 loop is CATSDPIGAETQYF. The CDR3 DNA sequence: TGTGCCACCAGTGATCCCATTGGGGCAGAGACCCAGTACTTC.